One sample yielded the 6 T cell receptor beta chains listed below, sequenced in a study of response to subunit inactivated influenza vaccine. TCRdb called the RT-PCR reads again in MiXCR, with one record for every CDR3 protein. The sample has 630,000 or so distinct CDR3 sequences, roughly 14% seen once; the top ten hold around a tenth. Sample: PBMCs from blood, taken 11 to 12 days after vaccination. These receptors originate from a man aged 45-60 years who received an inactivated influenza vaccine.

This rearrangement joins TRBV5-5 to TRBJ1-2; no clear D gene. Germline values: CDR1 SGHKS, CDR2 YYEKEE (reference sequence). V gave up 3 bases and J gave up 6 bases, with 18 bases separating them. There are 15 residues in the CDR3. CDR3 nucleotides: TGTGCCAGCAGCTCCCTCGTGGGCGGTTTACATGGCTACACCTTC. Its protein is CASSSLVGGLHGYTF.

There are many counts of this clonotype. The genes are TRBV12-3 or TRBV12-4 and TRBJ2-7, with D tentatively TRBD2 (5 bases). CDR3 length equals 13 residues. V lost 6 bases to trimming and J lost 3 bases, with 12 bases between them. CDR3 coding DNA: TGTGCCAGCAGCTGGGCAGAGGGCTACGAGCAGTACTTC. Its protein is CASSWAEGYEQYF.

The rearrangement uses TRBV20-1 and TRBJ1-6; D unclear. V was trimmed by 0 bases and J by 0 bases, leaving 12 bases between them. Looked up from germline, CDR1 is DFQATT and CDR2 is SNEGSKA (reference sequence). The CDR3 runs 17 residues. In DNA form, the CDR3 reads TGCAGTGCTAGAGATCATCGAGAAAGCTCCTATAATTCACCCCTCCACTTT. It yields the protein CSARDHRESSYNSPLHF.

This clonotype has only a few counts. The chain carries TRBV29-1 and TRBJ2-5, with 7 bases fitting TRBD2. The germline gives CDR1 SQVTM, CDR2 ANQGSEA. J was trimmed by 0 bases and V by 4 bases; bases with no gene match: 2. CDR3 size: 13 residues. CDR3 DNA sequence: TGCAGCGTTGCGGGGGGTTACCAAGAGACCCAGTACTTC. Translating it yields CSVAGGYQETQYF.

V is TRBV29-1 and J is TRBJ1-1; TRBD1 might be the D (5 bases). This CDR3 is built from 12 residues. Germline CDR1 SQVTM, CDR2 ANQGSEA. The V gene lost 7 bases and the J gene lost 1 base, with 10 bases spanning the gap. The CDR3 nucleotides are TGCAGCGGGGGACGGCAGAACACTGAAGCTTTCTTT. This codes for CSGGRQNTEAFF.

CDR3 nucleotide sequence: TGTGCCAGCAGCTTAGTAGCGGGAGGATCCGGGGCCAACGTCCTGACTTTC. Translated: CASSLVAGGSGANVLTF. The chain employs TRBV7-2 and TRBJ2-6, with 10 nucleotides matching TRBD2. CDR3 length: 17 residues. CDR1 and CDR2 (germline): SGHTA, FQGNSA. J gave up 4 bases and V 1 base, and 4 bases lay outside the gene matches.